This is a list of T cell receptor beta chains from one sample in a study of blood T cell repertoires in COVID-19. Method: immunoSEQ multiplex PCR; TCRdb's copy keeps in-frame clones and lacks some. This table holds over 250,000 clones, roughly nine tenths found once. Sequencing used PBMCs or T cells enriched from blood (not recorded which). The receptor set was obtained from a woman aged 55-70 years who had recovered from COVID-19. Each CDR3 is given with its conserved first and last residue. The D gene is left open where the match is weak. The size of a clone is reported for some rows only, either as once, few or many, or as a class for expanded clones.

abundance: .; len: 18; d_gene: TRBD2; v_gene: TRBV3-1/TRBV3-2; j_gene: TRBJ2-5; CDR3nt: TGTGCCAGCAGCCACTGGATTCCGGACGGGGGGGAGTTGGAGACCCAGTACTTC; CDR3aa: CASSHWIPDGGELETQYF
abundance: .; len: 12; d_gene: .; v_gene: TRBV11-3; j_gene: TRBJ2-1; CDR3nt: TGTGCCAGCAGCGGTTCGGGCAATGAGCAGTTCTTC; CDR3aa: CASSGSGNEQFF
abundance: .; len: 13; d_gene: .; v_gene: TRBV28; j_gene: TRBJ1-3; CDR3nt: TGTGCCAGCAGAGCAGGGGTTTGGGACACCATATATTTT; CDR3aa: CASRAGVWDTIYF
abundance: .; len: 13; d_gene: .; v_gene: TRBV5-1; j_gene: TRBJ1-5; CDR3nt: TGCGCCAGCAGCTTAAACAGGGCACAGCCCCAGCATTTT; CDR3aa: CASSLNRAQPQHF
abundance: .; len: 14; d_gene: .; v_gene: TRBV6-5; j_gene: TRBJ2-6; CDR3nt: TGTGCCGGTAGAGAGGGTGCTGGGGCCAACGTCCTGACTTTC; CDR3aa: CAGREGAGANVLTF
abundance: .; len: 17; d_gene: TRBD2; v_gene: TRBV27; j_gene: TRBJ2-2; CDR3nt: TGTGCCAGCAGTCCTCCCTTACCCCGGGGGGAGCACGGGGAGCTGTTTTTT; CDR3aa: CASSPPLPRGEHGELFF
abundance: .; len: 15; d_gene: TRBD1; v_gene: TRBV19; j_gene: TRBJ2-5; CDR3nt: TGTGCCAGTAGCCAAACGGGACAGGGAACCGAGACCCAGTACTTC; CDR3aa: CASSQTGQGTETQYF
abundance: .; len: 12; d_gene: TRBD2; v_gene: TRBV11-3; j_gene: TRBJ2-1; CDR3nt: TGTGCCAGCAGCTTGACTAGCGGTGAGCAGTTCTTC; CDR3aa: CASSLTSGEQFF
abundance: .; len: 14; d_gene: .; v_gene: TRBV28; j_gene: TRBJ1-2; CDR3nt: TGTGCCAGCAGTCCCCAGGGTCATAACTATGGCTACACCTTC; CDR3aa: CASSPQGHNYGYTF
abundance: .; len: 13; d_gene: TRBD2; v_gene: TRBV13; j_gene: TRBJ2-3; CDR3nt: TGTGCCAGCGGGCGGGAGTACTCAGATACGCAGTATTTT; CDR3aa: CASGREYSDTQYF
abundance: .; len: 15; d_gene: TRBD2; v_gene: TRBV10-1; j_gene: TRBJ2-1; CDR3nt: TGCGCCAGCAGTGATAGCGGGAGGGCCTTAGATGAGCAGTTCTTC; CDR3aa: CASSDSGRALDEQFF
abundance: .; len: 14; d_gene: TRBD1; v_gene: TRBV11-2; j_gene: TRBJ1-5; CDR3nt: TGTGCCAGCAGCTTAGAGGGACAGTATCAGCCCCAGCATTTT; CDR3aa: CASSLEGQYQPQHF
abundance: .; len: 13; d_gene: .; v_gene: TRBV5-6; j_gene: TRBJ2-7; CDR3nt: TGTGCCAGCAGCTTGGTGGCAGGCTACGAGCAGTACTTC; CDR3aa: CASSLVAGYEQYF
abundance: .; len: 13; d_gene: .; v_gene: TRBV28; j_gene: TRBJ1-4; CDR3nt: TGTGCCAGCATGTTGGGGGCTCATGAAAAACTGTTTTTT; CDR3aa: CASMLGAHEKLFF
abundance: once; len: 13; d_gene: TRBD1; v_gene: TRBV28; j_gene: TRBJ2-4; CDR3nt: TGTGCCAGCAGAATACAGGGGGTTAACATTCAGTACTTC; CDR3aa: CASRIQGVNIQYF
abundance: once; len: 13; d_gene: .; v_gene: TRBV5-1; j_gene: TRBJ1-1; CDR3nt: TGCGCCAGCAGCTTCCCCGGGGGCACTGAAGCTTTCTTT; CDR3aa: CASSFPGGTEAFF
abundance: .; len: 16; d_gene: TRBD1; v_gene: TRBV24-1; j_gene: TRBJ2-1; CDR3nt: TGTGCCACCAGTGACTCCGGGACAGGGGACTACAATGAGCAGTTCTTC; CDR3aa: CATSDSGTGDYNEQFF
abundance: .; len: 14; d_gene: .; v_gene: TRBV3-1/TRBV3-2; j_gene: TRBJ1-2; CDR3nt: TGTGCCAGCAGCCTTGGTCTTACTGTCTATGGCTACACCTTC; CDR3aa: CASSLGLTVYGYTF
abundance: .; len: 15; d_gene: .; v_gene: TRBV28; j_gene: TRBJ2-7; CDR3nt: TGTGCCACCCGACTGACCGGGACACAACCCTACGAGCAGTACTTC; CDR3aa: CATRLTGTQPYEQYF
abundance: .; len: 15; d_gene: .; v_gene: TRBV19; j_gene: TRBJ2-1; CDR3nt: TGTGCCAGTAGTATCGGAAGGGGCGAAAGGAATGAGCAGTTCTTC; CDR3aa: CASSIGRGERNEQFF
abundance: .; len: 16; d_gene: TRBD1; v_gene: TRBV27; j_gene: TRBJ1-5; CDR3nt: TGTGCCAGCAGTTCCCGGACAGGGGGTTTGGAGCAGCCCCAGCATTTT; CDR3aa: CASSSRTGGLEQPQHF
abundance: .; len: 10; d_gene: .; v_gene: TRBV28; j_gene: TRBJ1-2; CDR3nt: TGTGCCACCCTACCGGGTCTCCTTTCCTTC; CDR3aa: CATLPGLLSF
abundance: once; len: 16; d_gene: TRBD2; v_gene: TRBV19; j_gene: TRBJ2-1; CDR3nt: TGTGCCAGTACCTGGGGCACTAGCGGGATATACAATGAGCAGTTCTTC; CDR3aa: CASTWGTSGIYNEQFF
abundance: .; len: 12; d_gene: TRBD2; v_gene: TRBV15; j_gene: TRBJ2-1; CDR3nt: TGTGCCACCTCCCGGGGGGGTGTTGAGCAGTTCTTC; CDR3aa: CATSRGGVEQFF
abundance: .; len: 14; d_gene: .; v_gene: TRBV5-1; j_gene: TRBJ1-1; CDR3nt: TGCGCCAGCAGCCTCCGACAGGCGAACACTGAAGCTTTCTTT; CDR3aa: CASSLRQANTEAFF
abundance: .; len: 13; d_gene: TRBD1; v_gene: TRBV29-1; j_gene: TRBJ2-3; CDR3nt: TGCAGCGTTGAGGGACAGGGGATAGATACGCAGTATTTT; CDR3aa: CSVEGQGIDTQYF
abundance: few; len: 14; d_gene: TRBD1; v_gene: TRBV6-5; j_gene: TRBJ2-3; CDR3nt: TGTGCCAGCAGGCTACAGACAGGGGCAGATACGCAGTATTTT; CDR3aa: CASRLQTGADTQYF
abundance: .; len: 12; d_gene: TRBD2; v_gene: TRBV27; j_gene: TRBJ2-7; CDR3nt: TGTGCCAGGGGAAAGCGGGAAGGCGAGCAGTACTTC; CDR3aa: CARGKREGEQYF
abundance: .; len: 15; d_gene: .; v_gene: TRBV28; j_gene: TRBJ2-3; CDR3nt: TGTGCCAGCAGTTTAATTCCCCCTAGCACAGATACGCAGTATTTT; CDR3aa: CASSLIPPSTDTQYF
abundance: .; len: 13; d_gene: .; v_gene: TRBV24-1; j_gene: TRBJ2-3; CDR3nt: TGTGCCACCCGGTCTCAGGCTTTAGATACGCAGTATTTT; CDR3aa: CATRSQALDTQYF
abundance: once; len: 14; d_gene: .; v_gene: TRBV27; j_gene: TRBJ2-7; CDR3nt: TGTGCCAGCAGTTTATTTCCAGGGTCCTACGAGCAGTACTTC; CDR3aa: CASSLFPGSYEQYF
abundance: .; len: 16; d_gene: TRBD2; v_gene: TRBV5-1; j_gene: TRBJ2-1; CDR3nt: TGCGCCAGCAACTTGGCGACTAGCGGGACCATCAATGAGCAGTTCTTC; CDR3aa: CASNLATSGTINEQFF
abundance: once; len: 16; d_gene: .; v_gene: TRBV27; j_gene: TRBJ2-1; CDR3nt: TGTGCCAGCATGATACGCGGGATCCGCTCCTACAATGAGCAGTTCTTC; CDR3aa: CASMIRGIRSYNEQFF
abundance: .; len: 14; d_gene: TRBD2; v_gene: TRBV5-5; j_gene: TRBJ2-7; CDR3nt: TGTGCCAGCAGCTTATTCGCGGGGGAGGTCGAGCAGTACTTC; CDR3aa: CASSLFAGEVEQYF
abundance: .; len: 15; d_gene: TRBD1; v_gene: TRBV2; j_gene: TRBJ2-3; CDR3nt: TGTGCCAGCAGTGTTTTGACAGGGAGATCAGATACGCAGTATTTT; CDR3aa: CASSVLTGRSDTQYF
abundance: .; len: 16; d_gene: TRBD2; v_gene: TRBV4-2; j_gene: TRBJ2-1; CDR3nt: TGTGCCAGCAGCCAAACCTCCGGGACTACCTACAATGAGCAGTTCTTC; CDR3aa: CASSQTSGTTYNEQFF
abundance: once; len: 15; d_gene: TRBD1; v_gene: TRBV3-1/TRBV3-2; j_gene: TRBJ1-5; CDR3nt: TGTGCCAGCAGCCAAACAGGGGGCAAGGGTCAGCCCCAGCATTTT; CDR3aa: CASSQTGGKGQPQHF
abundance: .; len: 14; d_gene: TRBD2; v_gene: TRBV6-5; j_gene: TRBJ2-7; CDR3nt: TGTGCCAGCAAGGGAGGGACGGTCGACTACGAGCAGTACTTC; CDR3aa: CASKGGTVDYEQYF
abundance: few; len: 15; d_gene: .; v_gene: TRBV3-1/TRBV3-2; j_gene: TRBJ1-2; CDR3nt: TGTGCCAGCGGTGCCTCGGGGACTCCTAACTATGGCTACACCTTC; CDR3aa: CASGASGTPNYGYTF
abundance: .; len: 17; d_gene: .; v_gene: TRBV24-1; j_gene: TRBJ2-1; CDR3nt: TGTGCCACCAGTGATACCCAAAGGAGGGGATCCTACAATGAGCAGTTCTTC; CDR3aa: CATSDTQRRGSYNEQFF
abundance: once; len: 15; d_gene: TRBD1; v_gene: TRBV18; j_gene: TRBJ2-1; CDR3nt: TGTGCCAGCTCACCCGCGGGACAGGGAGGGAATGAGCAGTTCTTC; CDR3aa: CASSPAGQGGNEQFF
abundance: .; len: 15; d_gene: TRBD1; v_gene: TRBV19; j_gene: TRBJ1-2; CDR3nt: TGTGCCAGTAAATCGGACAGGGGAAGGGACTATGGCTACACCTTC; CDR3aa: CASKSDRGRDYGYTF